The sequence of this T cell receptor (beta chain) was determined in a study of neurological immune-mediated disorders. This clonotype was seen repeatedly, ten times or more. What it recognizes is unknown. Study-wide results and limits: Patients with HTLV-1-associated myelopathy had the highest level of TCR clonal expansion, whereas patients with multiple sclerosis had the lowest level, falling beneath the level found in healthy controls.

Germline-derived CDR1 and CDR2 are DFQATT and SNEGSKA (reference sequence). With V trimmed by 0 bases and J by 5 bases, 8 bases remained unmatched. The CDR3 totals 15 residues. The cDNA was synthesized by means of template-switch 5'RACE, which was carried out with 10-nucleotide random UMIs. TCRdb processed the 5' RACE reads anew with MiXCR; each CDR3 protein has one entry. The sample carries fewer than 20,000 distinct CDR3 sequences, approximately 10% recorded once. Volunteers from a blood bank in Maryland, USA, made up the healthy controls. The study built sorted libraries from fewer than 1.3 million CD4+ or CD8+ T cells.

Sequencing was performed on CD8+ T cells from blood. The sequence came from a man aged 45 to 65 in good health. The rearrangement joins TRBV20-1 to TRBJ2-5; 8 bases are shared with TRBD2. CDR3 region: CSARDGLAGWETQYF. For the CDR3, the DNA is TGCAGTGCTAGAGACGGGTTAGCGGGATGGGAGACCCAGTACTTC.